This T cell receptor (beta chain) came from a study of blood T cell repertoires in COVID-19. In the study overall: The origin of the acute and convalescent COVID-19 samples was the United States, Italy and Spain. From T cells, B-cell-depleted T cells, or PBMCs came the material, which was cDNA or gDNA.

V was pared by 2 bases and J by 0 bases, with 10 bases between. Germline V gene lookup returns CDR1 SGHRS and CDR2 YFSETQ. This CDR3 contains 15 residues. Original processing notes: The authors estimated nucleated cell counts from reference gene primer amplification. Assay: immunoSEQ multiplex PCR; the TCRdb copy retains only in-frame clones and omits some. V and J calls and clone size follow that table, whereas D and trimming were derived from the DNA. The table shows tens of thousands of clones, with roughly 73% occurring only once. The sequencing sample was made of peripheral blood. This TCR came from an elderly man with acute or convalescent COVID-19. This chain joins TRBV5-1 and TRBJ2-3; weak D call: TRBD2 (5 bases). CDR3 nucleotides: TGCGCCAGCAGCTTCCGGGGAACTAGCACAGATACGCAGTATTTT. It yields the protein CASSFRGTSTDTQYF.